Below, 9 T cell receptor beta chains from the same sample are listed, as sequenced in a study of CD8 T cells in ankylosing spondylitis. TCRdb reprocessed the 5' RACE reads via MiXCR and lists one record per CDR3 protein. This table holds around 18,000 distinct CDR3 sequences, 8.2% found once. Sequencing was done on a sample of blood. The receptors come from a male donor with ankylosing spondylitis or in good health (not recorded which).

V is TRBV28 and J is TRBJ2-2, with D possibly TRBD2 on 5 matching bases. V lost 10 bases to trimming and J lost 0 bases, with 12 bases between them. This CDR3 spans 14 amino acids. The germline V gene has CDR1 MDHEN and CDR2 SYDVKM. This CDR3 is CAITSGTNTGELFF. The CDR3 DNA follows: TGTGCCATTACCAGCGGAACGAACACCGGGGAGCTGTTTTTT.

This clonotype has ten or more counts. The chain recombines TRBV12-3 or TRBV12-4 with TRBJ2-3, with a possible D match to TRBD2 (6 bases). The V end lost 8 bases, the J end lost 4 bases, and 10 bases lay between the germline ends. The CDR3 is 12 residues long. CDR3: CASWGGADTQYF. The CDR3 DNA follows: TGTGCCAGCTGGGGAGGCGCAGATACGCAGTATTTT.

This clonotype turned up a few times. V usage is TRBV20-1 and J usage is TRBJ1-6; D is unresolved. This CDR3 has 13 amino acids. Trimming left V 3 bases short and J 7 bases short, with 10 bases between. Germline V gene sequence: CDR1 DFQATT, CDR2 SNEGSKA (reference sequence). The CDR3 nucleotides are TGCAGTGCTAGGGGTCCCTCCAATTCACCCCTCCACTTT. The encoded protein is CSARGPSNSPLHF.

This clonotype was counted many times. The chain uses TRBV5-1 and TRBJ2-1, with D maybe TRBD1 (5 bases). CDR1 and CDR2 (germline): SGHRS, YFSETQ. V lost 2 bases and J lost 2, with 11 bases in between. The CDR3 spans 15 residues. DNA for the CDR3: TGCGCCAGCAGCTTACAGGAAGCCGCCTACAATGAGCAGTTCTTC. Translating it yields CASSLQEAAYNEQFF.

J is TRBJ2-1 and V is TRBV11-2, with D possibly being TRBD1 (5 bases). The CDR3 has 14 amino acids. The V end lost 5 bases, the J end lost 7 bases, and 15 bases lay between the germline ends. The germline CDR1 and CDR2 sequences are SGHAT and FQNNGV. CDR3 nucleotides: TGTGCCAGCAGCCCCCCAGGAAGGGGAAATGAGCAGTTCTTC. It is translated as CASSPPGRGNEQFF. Full variable domain (outside the CDR3, taken from reference TRBV11-2 and TRBJ2-1): EAGVAQSPRYKIIEKRQSVAFWCNPISGHATLYWYQQILGQGPKLLIQFQNNGVVDDSQLPKDRFSAERLKGVDSTLKIQPAKLEDSAVYLCASSPPGRGNEQFFGPGTRLTVL.

V gene TRBV29-1 combines with J gene TRBJ2-3; D not resolved. The V and J ends lost 2 bases and 2 bases respectively, with 11 bases between them. CDR1 and CDR2 (germline): SQVTM, ANQGSEA. The CDR3 is made up of 14 amino acids. The CDR3 DNA sequence: TGCAGCGTTGAACGGAAGGCACACACAGATACGCAGTATTTT. Its protein is CSVERKAHTDTQYF.

This clonotype was seen many times. V is TRBV4-3 and J is TRBJ2-5, with 7 bases lining up with TRBD2. The CDR3 extends over 15 amino acids. Germline V gene lookup returns CDR1 LGHNA and CDR2 YSLEER. The V and J ends lost 0 bases and 2 bases, in that order; junction bases with no gene match: 3. CDR3 bases: TGCGCCAGCAGCCAAGACCCTAGCGGACAAGAGACCCAGTACTTC. Translating gives CASSQDPSGQETQYF.

The V call is TRBV5-1, the J call TRBJ2-1, with D maybe TRBD1 (7 bases). The CDR3 is made up of 16 amino acids. Germline CDR1 reads SGHRS; CDR2 reads YFSETQ. Between the trimmed V and J ends, which lost 0 bases and 7 bases, there was a span of 17 bases. The CDR3 DNA reads as TGCGCCAGCAGCTTGGAGATCAGGGGGGCTGGGAATGAGCAGTTCTTC. It is translated as CASSLEIRGAGNEQFF.

This clonotype appeared a few times. This chain joins TRBV6-5 and TRBJ2-2, with D possibly matching TRBD2 (5 bases). CDR3 length equals 13 residues. Trimming cost V 2 bases and J 7 bases, with 8 bases left between them. Germline CDR1 is MNHEY and CDR2 is SVGAGI. The CDR3 reads CASSYLRGGELFF. The CDR3 DNA reads TGTGCCAGCAGTTACCTTCGGGGCGGGGAGCTGTTTTTT.